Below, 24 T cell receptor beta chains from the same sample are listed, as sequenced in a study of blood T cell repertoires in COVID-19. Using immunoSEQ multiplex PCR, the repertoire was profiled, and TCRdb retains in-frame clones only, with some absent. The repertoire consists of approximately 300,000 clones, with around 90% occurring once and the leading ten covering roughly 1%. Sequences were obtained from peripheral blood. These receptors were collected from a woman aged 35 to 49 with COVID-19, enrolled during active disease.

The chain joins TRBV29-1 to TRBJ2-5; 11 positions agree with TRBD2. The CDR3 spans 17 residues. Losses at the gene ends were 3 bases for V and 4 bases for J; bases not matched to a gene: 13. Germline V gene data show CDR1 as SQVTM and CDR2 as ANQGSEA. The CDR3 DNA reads TGCAGCGTTGATGGGTTACTGGATAGCGGGGGGGCAGAGACCCAGTACTTC. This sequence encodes CSVDGLLDSGGAETQYF.

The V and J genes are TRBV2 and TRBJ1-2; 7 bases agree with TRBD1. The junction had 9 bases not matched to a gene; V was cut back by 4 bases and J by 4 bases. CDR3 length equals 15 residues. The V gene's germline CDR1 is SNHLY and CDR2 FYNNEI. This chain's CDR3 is CASSADGRQGYGYTF. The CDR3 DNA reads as TGTGCCAGCAGTGCCGACGGGAGACAGGGCTATGGCTACACCTTC.

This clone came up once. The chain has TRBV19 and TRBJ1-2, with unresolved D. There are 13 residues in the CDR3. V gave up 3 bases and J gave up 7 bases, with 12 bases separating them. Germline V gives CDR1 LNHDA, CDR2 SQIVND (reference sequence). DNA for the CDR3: TGTGCCAGTAGTATCGAGAGGGCGGCTGGCTACACCTTC. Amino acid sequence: CASSIERAAGYTF.

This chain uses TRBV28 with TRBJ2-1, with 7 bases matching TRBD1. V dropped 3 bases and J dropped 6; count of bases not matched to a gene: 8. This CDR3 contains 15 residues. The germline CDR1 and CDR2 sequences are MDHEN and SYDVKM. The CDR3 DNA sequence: TGTGCCAGCAGTTTTCAAGGGGGCGCCAGCAATGAGCAGTTCTTC. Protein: CASSFQGGASNEQFF. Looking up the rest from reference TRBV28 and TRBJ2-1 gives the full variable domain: DVKVTQSSRYLVKRTGEKVFLECVQDMDHENMFWYRQDPGLGLRLIYFSYDVKMKEKGDIPEGYSVSREKKERFSLILESASTNQTSMYLCASSFQGGASNEQFFGPGTRLTVL.

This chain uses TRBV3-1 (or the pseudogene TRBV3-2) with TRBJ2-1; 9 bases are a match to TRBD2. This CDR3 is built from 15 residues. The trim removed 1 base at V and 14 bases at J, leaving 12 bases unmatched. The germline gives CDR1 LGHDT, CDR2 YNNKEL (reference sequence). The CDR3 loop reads CASSQGAVEASGEFF. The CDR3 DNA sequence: TGTGCCAGCAGCCAAGGAGCGGTTGAGGCTAGCGGGGAGTTCTTC.

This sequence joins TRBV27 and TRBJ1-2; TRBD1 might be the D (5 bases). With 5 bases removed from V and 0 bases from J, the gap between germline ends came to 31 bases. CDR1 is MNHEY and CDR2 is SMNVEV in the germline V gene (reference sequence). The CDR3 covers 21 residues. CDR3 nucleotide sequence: TGTGCCAGCAGTCGCGGCTCCCAGGGTCTGCAGCCATCTACCCCTAACTATGGCTACACCTTC. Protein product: CASSRGSQGLQPSTPNYGYTF.

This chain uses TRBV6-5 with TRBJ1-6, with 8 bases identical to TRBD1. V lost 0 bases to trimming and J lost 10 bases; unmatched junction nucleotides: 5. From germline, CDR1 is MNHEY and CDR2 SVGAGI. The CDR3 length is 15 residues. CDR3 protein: CASSYSSRGPSPLHF. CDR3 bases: TGTGCCAGCAGTTACTCGAGCAGGGGGCCCTCACCCCTCCACTTT.

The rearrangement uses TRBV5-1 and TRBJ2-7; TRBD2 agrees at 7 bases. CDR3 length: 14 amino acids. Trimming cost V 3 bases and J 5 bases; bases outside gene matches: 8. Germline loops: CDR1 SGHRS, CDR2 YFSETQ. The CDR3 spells CASSSLPGGHEQYF. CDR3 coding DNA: TGCGCCAGCAGCTCTTTACCGGGAGGCCACGAGCAGTACTTC.

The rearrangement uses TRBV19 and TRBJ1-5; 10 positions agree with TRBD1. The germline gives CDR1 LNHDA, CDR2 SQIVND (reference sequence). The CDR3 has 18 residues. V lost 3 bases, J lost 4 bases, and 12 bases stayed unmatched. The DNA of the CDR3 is TGTGCCAGTAGTATTAACCGGGACAGGGGAAGCGGGAATCAGCCCCAGCATTTT. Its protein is CASSINRDRGSGNQPQHF.

Here the CDR3 reads CAWSELAGRWNNYGYTF. The CDR3, as DNA: TGTGCCTGGAGTGAGTTGGCAGGTCGTTGGAATAACTATGGCTACACCTTC. This sequence joins TRBV30 and TRBJ1-2; D is ambiguous. Per germline, CDR1 GTSNPN and CDR2 SVGIG (reference sequence). This CDR3 has 17 amino acids. Trimming took 1 base from V and 1 from J, leaving 19 bases between them.

This CDR3 reads CASSLGTSGGTQETQYF. The CDR3 coding sequence is TGTGCCAGCAGCTTAGGGACAAGCGGGGGGACACAAGAGACCCAGTACTTC. The chain uses TRBV5-4 and TRBJ2-5; 9 nucleotides line up with TRBD2. This CDR3 has 17 amino acids. The junction had 10 bases not matched to a gene; V was cut back by 2 bases and J by 2 bases. The germline V gene encodes CDR1 SGHNT and CDR2 YYREEE (reference sequence).

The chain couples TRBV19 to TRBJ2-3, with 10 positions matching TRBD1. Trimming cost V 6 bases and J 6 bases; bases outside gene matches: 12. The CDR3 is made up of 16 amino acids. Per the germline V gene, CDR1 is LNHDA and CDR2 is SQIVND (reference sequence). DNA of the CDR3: TGTGCCAGTAGAGACCGGGACAGGGGAGTGGCGGATACGCAGTATTTT. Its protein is CASRDRDRGVADTQYF.

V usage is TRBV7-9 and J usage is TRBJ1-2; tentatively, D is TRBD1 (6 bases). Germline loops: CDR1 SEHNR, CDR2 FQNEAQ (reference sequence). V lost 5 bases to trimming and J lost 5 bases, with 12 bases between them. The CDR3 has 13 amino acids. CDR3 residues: CASSEGDWYGYTF. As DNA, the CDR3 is TGTGCCAGCAGCGAGGGGGATTGGTATGGCTACACCTTC.

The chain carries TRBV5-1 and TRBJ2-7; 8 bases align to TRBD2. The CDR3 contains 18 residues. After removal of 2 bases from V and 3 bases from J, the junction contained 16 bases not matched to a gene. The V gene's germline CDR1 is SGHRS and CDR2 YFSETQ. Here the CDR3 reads CASSFLFKPGLVDYEQYF. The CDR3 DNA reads TGCGCCAGCAGCTTCTTATTTAAACCGGGACTAGTGGACTACGAGCAGTACTTC.

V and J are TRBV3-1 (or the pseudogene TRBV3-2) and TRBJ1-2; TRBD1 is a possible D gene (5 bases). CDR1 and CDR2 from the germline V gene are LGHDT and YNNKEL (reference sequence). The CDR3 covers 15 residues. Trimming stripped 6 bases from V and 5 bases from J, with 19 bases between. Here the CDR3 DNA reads TGTGCCAGCAGTCCAGACAGCTCTTTTCGTTATGGCTACACCTTC. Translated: CASSPDSSFRYGYTF.

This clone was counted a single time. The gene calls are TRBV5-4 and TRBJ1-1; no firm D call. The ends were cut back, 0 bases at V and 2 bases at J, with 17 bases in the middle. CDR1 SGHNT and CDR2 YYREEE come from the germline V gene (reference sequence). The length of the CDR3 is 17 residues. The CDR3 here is CASSLVGGTQGNTEAFF. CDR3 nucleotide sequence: TGTGCCAGCAGCTTGGTTGGCGGAACCCAAGGTAACACTGAAGCTTTCTTT.

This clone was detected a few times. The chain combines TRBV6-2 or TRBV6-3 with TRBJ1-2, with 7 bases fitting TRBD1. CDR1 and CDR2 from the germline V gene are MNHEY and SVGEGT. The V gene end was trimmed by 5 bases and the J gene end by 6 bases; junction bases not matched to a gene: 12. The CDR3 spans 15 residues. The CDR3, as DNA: TGTGCCAGCAGTCCGCCGGACAGGCCTTCGGATGGCTACACCTTC. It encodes CASSPPDRPSDGYTF.

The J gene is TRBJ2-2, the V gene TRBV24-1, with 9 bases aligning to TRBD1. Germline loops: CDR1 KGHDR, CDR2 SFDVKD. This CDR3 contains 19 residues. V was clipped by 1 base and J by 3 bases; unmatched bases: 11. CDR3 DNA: TGTGCCACCAGTGATTTAGCCCCCTCACAGGGGGCTGACACCGGGGAGCTGTTTTTT. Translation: CATSDLAPSQGADTGELFF.

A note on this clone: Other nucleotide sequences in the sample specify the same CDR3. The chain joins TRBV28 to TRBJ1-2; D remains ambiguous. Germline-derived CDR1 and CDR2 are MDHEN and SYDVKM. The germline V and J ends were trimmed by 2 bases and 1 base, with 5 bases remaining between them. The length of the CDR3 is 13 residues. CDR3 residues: CASSLRVNYGYTF. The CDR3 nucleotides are TGTGCCAGCAGTTTACGAGTTAACTATGGCTACACCTTC.

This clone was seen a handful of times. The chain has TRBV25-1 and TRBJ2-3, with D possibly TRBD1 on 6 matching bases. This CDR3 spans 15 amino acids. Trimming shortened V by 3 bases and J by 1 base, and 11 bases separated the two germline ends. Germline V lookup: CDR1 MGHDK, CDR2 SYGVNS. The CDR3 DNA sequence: TGTGCCAGCAGTGAGGTAGGGGGAGGCACAGATACGCAGTATTTT. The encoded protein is CASSEVGGGTDTQYF.

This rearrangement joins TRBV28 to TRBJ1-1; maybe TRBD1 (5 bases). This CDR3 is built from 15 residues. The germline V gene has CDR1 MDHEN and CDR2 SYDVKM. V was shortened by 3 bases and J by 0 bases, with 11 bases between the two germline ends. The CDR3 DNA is TGTGCCAGCAGTTTGGGGCGCCGAATGAACACTGAAGCTTTCTTT. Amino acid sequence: CASSLGRRMNTEAFF.

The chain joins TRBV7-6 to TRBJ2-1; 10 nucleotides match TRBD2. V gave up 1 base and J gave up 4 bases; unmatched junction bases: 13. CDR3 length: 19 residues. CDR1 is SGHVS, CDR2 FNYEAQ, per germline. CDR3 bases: TGTGCCAGCAGCTTAGTGGTAGCTAGCGGGAGTAGTAGGTACAATGAGCAGTTCTTC. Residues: CASSLVVASGSSRYNEQFF.

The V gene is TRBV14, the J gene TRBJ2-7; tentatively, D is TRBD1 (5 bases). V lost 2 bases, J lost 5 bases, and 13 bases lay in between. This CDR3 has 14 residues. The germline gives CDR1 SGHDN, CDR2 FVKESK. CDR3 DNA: TGTGCCAGCAGCCAACTGGTCAGGGCGAACGAGCAGTACTTC. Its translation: CASSQLVRANEQYF.

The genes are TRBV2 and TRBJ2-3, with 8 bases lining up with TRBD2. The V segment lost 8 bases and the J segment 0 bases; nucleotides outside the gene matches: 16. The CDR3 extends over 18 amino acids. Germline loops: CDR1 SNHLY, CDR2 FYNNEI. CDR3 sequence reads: CASDRWRASGSSTDTQYF. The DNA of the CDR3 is TGTGCCAGCGATCGCTGGAGGGCTAGCGGGTCCAGCACAGATACGCAGTATTTT.